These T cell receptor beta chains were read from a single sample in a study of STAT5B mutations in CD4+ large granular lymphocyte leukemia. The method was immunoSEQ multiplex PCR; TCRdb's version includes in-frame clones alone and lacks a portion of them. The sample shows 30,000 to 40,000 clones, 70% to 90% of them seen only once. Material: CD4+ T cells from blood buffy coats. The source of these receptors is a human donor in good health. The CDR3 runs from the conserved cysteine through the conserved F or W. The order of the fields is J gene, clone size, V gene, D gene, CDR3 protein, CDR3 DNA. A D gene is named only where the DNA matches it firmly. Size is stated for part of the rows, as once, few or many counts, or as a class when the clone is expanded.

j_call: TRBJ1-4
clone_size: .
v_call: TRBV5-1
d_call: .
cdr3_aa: CASSNSGPANEKLFF
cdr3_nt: TGCGCCAGCAGCAACTCGGGGCCGGCTAATGAAAAACTGTTTTTT

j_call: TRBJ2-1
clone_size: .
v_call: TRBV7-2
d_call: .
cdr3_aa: CASSLVQRSYNEQFF
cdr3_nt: TGTGCCAGCAGCTTAGTACAGCGCTCCTACAATGAGCAGTTCTTC

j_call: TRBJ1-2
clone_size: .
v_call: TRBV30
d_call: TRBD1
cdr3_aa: CAWSGLRQGAYGYTF
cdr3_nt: TGTGCCTGGAGTGGCCTCCGACAGGGGGCCTATGGCTACACCTTC

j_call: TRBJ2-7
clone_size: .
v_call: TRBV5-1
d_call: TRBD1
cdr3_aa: CASTPGTGSYEQYF
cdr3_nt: TGCGCCAGCACCCCCGGGACAGGGTCCTACGAGCAGTACTTC

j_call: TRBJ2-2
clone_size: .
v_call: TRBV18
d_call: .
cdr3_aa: CASSPPTGGNTGELFF
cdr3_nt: TGTGCCAGCTCACCACCGACAGGTGGGAACACCGGGGAGCTGTTTTTT

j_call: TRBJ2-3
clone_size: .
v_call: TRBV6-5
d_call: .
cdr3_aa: CASRFTDTQYF
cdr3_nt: TGTGCCAGCAGATTCACAGATACGCAGTATTTT

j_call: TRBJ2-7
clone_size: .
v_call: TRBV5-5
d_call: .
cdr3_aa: CASSFAWRGSYEQYF
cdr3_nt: TGTGCCAGCAGCTTTGCCTGGCGGGGCAGCTACGAGCAGTACTTC

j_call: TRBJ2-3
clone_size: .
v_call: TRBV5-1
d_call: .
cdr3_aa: CASSNTDTQYF
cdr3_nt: TGCGCCAGCAGCAACACAGATACGCAGTATTTT

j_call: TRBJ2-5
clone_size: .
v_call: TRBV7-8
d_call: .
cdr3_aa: CASSRASLETQYF
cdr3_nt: TGTGCCAGCAGCCGGGCCTCTTTGGAGACCCAGTACTTC

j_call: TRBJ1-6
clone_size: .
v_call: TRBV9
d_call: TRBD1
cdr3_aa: CASSPWEGAVNSPLHF
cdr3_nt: TGTGCCAGCAGCCCCTGGGAGGGGGCGGTTAATTCACCCCTCCACTTT

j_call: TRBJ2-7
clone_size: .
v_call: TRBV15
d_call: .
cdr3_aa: CATSPRYDSYEQYF
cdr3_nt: TGTGCCACCAGCCCTCGATACGACTCCTACGAGCAGTACTTC

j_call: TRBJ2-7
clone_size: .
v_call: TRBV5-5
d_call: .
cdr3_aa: CASSLDPGARSYEQYF
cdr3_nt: TGTGCCAGCAGCTTGGACCCGGGGGCAAGGTCCTACGAGCAGTACTTC

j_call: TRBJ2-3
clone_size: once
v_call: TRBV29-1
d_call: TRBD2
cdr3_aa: CSVTSLAASTDTQYF
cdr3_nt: TGCAGCGTTACCTCACTAGCGGCTAGCACAGATACGCAGTATTTT

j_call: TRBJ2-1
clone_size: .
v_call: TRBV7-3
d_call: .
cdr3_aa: CASSPRTLLGDEQFF
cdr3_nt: TGTGCCAGCAGCCCAAGGACTCTCCTGGGCGATGAGCAGTTCTTC

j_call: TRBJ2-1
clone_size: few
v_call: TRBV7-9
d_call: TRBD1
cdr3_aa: CASSFPLPGQDNEQFF
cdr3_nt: TGTGCCAGCAGCTTCCCTCTCCCGGGACAGGACAATGAGCAGTTCTTC

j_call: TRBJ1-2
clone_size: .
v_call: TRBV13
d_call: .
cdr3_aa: CASSLGGGSTF
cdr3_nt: TGTGCCAGCAGCTTAGGGGGCGGCTCCACCTTC

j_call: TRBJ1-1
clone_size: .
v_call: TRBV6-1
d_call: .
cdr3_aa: CASSEGSGVWNTEAFF
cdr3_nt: TGTGCCAGCAGTGAAGGGTCAGGGGTTTGGAACACTGAAGCTTTCTTT

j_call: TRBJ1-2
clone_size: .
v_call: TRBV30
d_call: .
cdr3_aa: CAWSVRGVYGYTF
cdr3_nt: TGTGCCTGGAGTGTACGAGGGGTCTATGGCTACACCTTC

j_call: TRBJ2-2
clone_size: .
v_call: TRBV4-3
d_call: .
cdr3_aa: CASSQDSGVPGELFF
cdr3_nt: TGCGCCAGCAGCCAAGATAGTGGGGTCCCCGGGGAGCTGTTTTTT

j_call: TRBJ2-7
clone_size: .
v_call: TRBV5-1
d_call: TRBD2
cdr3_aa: CASSSSGGNYEQYF
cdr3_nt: TGCGCCAGCAGTTCTAGCGGGGGTAACTACGAGCAGTACTTC

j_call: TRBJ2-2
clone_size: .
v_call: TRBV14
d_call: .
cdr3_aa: CASSQVFTGELFF
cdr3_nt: TGTGCCAGCAGCCAAGTATTCACCGGGGAGCTGTTTTTT

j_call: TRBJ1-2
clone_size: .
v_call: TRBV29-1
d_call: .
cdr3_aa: CSVTGPGRGYTF
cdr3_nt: TGCAGCGTTACCGGTCCCGGGAGGGGCTACACCTTC

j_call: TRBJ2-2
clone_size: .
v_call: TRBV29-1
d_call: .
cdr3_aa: CSVERTDNTGELFF
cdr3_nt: TGCAGCGTTGAAAGGACAGATAACACCGGGGAGCTGTTTTTT

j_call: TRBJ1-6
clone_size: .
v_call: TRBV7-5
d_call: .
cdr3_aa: CARSHPPRISYNSPLHF
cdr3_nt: TGTGCCAGAAGCCACCCCCCTAGGATTTCCTATAATTCACCCCTCCACTTT

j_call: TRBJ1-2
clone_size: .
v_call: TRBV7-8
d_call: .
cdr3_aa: CASSLGETFYGYTF
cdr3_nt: TGTGCCAGCAGCTTAGGCGAGACATTCTATGGCTACACCTTC

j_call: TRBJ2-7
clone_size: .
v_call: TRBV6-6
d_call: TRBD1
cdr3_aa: CASSSGQARGEQYF
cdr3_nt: TGTGCCAGCAGTTCCGGACAGGCGCGAGGCGAGCAGTACTTC

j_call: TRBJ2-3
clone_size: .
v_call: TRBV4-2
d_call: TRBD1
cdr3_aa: CASSQFGQGEDTQYF
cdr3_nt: TGTGCCAGCAGCCAATTTGGACAGGGAGAAGATACGCAGTATTTT

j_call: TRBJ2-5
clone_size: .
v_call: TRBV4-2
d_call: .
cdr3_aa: CASSPTGETQYF
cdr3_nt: TGTGCCAGCAGCCCTACTGGCGAGACCCAGTACTTC

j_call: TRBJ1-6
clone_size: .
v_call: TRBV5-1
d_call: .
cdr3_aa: CASNPGRNNSPLHF
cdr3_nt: TGCGCCAGCAACCCAGGGAGAAATAATTCACCCCTCCACTTT

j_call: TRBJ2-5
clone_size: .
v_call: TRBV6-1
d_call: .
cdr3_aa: CASERDMSETQYF
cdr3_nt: TGTGCCAGCGAGAGGGACATGTCGGAGACCCAGTACTTC

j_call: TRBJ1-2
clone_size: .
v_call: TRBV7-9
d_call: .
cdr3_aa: CASSSWGDYGYTF
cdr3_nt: TGTGCCAGCAGCAGTTGGGGTGACTATGGCTACACCTTC

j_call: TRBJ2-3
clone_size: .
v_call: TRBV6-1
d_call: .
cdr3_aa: CASSGTQPSTDTQYF
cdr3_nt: TGTGCCAGCAGTGGGACACAACCAAGCACAGATACGCAGTATTTT

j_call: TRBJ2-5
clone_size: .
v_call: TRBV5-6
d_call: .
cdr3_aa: CASSIQGTETQYF
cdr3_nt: TGTGCCAGCAGCATACAGGGTACAGAGACCCAGTACTTC

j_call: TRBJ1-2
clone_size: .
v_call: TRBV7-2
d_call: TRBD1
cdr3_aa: CASSLARGWGYTF
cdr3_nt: TGTGCCAGCAGCTTAGCCAGGGGGTGGGGCTACACCTTC

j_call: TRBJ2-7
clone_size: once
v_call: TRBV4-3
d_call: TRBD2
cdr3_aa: CASSQGPSGLYEQYF
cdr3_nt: TGCGCCAGCAGCCAAGGCCCTAGCGGATTGTACGAGCAGTACTTC

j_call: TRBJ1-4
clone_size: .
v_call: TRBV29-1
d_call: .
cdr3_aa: CSVGGLDEKLFF
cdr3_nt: TGCAGCGTTGGTGGGCTGGATGAAAAACTGTTTTTT

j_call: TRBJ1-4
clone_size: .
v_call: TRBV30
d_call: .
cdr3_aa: CACTEGSLYEKLFF
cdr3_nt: TGTGCCTGTACTGAAGGGAGTCTGTATGAAAAACTGTTTTTT

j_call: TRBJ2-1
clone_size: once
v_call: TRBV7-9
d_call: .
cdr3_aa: CAIMGTGGGEQFF
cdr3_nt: TGTGCCATAATGGGGACAGGCGGGGGGGAGCAGTTCTTC

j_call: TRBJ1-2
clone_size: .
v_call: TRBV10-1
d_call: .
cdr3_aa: CASTTGGRGSGYTF
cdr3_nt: TGCGCCAGCACTACTGGGGGGAGGGGTAGTGGCTACACCTTC

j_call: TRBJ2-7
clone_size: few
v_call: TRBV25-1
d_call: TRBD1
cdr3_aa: CASRGTGIYEQYF
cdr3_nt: TGTGCCAGCAGGGGGACAGGTATCTACGAGCAGTACTTC

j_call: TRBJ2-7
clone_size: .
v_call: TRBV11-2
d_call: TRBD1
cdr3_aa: CASSLDRQGKLYEQYF
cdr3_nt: TGTGCCAGCAGCTTAGATCGACAGGGAAAGCTCTACGAGCAGTACTTC

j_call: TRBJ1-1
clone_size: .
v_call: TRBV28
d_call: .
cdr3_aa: CASSPLSTEAFF
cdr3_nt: TGTGCCAGCAGTCCCCTTAGCACTGAAGCTTTCTTT

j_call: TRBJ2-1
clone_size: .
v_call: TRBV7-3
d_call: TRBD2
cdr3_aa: CASSLWSAGGNEQFF
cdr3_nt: TGTGCCAGCAGCTTATGGTCAGCGGGGGGCAATGAGCAGTTCTTC

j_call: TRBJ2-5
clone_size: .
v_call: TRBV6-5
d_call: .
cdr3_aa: CASSYSFNQGYETQYF
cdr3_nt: TGTGCCAGCAGTTACTCATTTAACCAGGGCTATGAGACCCAGTACTTC

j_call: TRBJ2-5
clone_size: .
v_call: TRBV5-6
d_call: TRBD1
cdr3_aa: CASSLGTGNEWWETQYF
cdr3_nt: TGTGCCAGCAGCTTAGGGACAGGGAATGAATGGTGGGAGACCCAGTACTTC

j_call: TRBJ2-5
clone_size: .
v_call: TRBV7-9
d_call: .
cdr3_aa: CASSLQGSSGTQYF
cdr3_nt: TGTGCCAGCAGCTTACAGGGGTCCTCCGGGACCCAGTACTTC

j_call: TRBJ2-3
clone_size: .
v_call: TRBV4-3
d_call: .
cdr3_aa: CASSQDSIATDTQYF
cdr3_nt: TGCGCCAGCAGCCAAGATTCAATTGCCACAGATACGCAGTATTTT

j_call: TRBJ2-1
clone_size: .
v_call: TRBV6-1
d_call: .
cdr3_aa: CASSENTGVPYNEQFF
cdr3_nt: TGTGCCAGCAGTGAAAACACAGGTGTCCCCTACAATGAGCAGTTCTTC

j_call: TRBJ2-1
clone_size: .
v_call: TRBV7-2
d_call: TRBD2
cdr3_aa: CASSSPGGLAGFNEQFF
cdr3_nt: TGTGCCAGCAGCTCCCCGGGGGGGCTAGCGGGATTCAATGAGCAGTTCTTC

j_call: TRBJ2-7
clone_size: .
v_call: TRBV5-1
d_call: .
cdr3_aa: CASSLTLGEQYF
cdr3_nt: TGCGCCAGCAGCTTGACGCTCGGGGAGCAGTACTTC

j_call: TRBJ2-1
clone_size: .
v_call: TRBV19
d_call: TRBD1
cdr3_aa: CASSIVGGQTEQFF
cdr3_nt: TGTGCCAGTAGTATAGTAGGGGGACAGACTGAGCAGTTCTTC

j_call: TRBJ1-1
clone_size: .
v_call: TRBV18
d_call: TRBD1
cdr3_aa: CASSSGQGAETTEAFF
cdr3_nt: TGTGCCAGCTCATCGGGACAGGGGGCAGAAACCACTGAAGCTTTCTTT

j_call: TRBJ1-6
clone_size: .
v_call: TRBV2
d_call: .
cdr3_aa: CASSPESSPLHF
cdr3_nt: TGTGCCAGCAGCCCCGAAAGTTCACCCCTCCACTTT

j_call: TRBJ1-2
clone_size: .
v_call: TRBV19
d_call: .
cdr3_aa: CASSAPGLRGYTF
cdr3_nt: TGTGCCAGTAGTGCCCCCGGACTAAGAGGCTACACCTTC